This record looks at one T cell receptor beta chain sequence and its context. The antigen remains unidentified. These data are taken from a study of cytomegalovirus exposure and HLA in healthy donors. The overall study: Membership in the Caucasian-associated ancestry cluster was found for around four fifths of about 430 genotyped donors. Study-level points and caveats: Several of the most significant clusters appeared, in a later analysis, to be linked to common viral pathogens. For most subjects, TCR beta sequences were reported to predict HLA-A and HLA-B alleles with accuracy.

PCR used 60 Vbeta primers and 13 Jbeta primers. The table came from immunoSEQ multiplex PCR; TCRdb's copy has only in-frame clones and leaves some out. The table has 95,000 to 150,000 clones, under 80% seen once; the top ten hold under 5%. The CDR3 is 15 amino acids. V was clipped by 4 bases and J by 8 bases, with 19 bases between them. Germline lookup yields CDR1 SGDLS and CDR2 YYNGEE. The V call is TRBV9, the J call TRBJ2-1; D is ambiguous. The sequencing sample was made of PBMCs. The TCR was taken from a man between 40 and 49 years old in good health and CMV-seropositive. This chain's CDR3 is CASSPRVRSTHEQFF. In DNA form, the CDR3 reads TGTGCCAGCAGCCCCCGGGTCCGGTCTACCCATGAGCAGTTCTTC.